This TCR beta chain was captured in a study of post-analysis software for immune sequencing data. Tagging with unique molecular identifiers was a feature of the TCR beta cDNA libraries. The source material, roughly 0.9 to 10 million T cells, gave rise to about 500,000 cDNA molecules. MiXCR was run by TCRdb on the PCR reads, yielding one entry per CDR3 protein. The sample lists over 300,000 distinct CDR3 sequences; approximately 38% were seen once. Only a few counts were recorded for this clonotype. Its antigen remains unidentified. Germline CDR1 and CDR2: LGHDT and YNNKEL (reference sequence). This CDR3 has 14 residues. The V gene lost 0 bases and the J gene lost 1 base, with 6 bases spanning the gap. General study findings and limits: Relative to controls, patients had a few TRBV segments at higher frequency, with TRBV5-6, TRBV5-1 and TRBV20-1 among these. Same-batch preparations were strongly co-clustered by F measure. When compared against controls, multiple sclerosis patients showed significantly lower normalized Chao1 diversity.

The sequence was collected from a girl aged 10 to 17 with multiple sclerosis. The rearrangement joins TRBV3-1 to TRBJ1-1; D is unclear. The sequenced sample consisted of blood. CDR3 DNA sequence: TGTGCCAGCAGCCAAGAAATCTCGAACACTGAAGCTTTCTTT. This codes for CASSQEISNTEAFF.